These 27 T cell receptor beta chains were all obtained from the same sample, sequenced in a study of blood T cell repertoires in COVID-19. Measured with immunoSEQ multiplex PCR; TCRdb has only the in-frame clones, and not every one. Here the sample spans some 150,000 clones, approximately 83% being singletons. Sequencing input: peripheral blood. The receptors come from a woman aged 60 to 75 with acute or convalescent COVID-19.

The chain couples TRBV29-1 to TRBJ2-1, with TRBD2 identical over 12 bases. Germline CDR1 SQVTM, CDR2 ANQGSEA. The CDR3 has 16 residues. With 0 bases clipped from V and 5 bases from J, the junction kept 5 bases outside the gene matches. The CDR3 coding sequence is TGCAGCGTTGAAGATCTAGCGGGAGGGATACACAATGAGCAGTTCTTC. Amino acids: CSVEDLAGGIHNEQFF.

The gene calls are TRBV2 and TRBJ2-2; D possibly corresponds to TRBD2 (6 bases). The CDR3 contains 14 residues. CDR1 is SNHLY and CDR2 is FYNNEI in the germline V gene. Deletions cut 8 bases from V and 1 base from J, with 11 bases between. The CDR3 protein is CASLRRENTGELFF. CDR3 coding DNA: TGTGCCAGCTTGAGGCGGGAGAACACCGGGGAGCTGTTTTTT.

The chain is built from TRBV7-9 and TRBJ2-4, with no clear D. From germline, CDR1 is SEHNR and CDR2 FQNEAQ (reference sequence). V lost 5 bases to trimming and J lost 8 bases, with 22 bases between them. The CDR3 consists of 16 residues. The CDR3 DNA is TGTGCCAGCAGCCCGAGCTTGGGCCTCCAGACGGACATTCAGTACTTC. The encoded protein is CASSPSLGLQTDIQYF. The complete variable domain, with remaining parts taken from reference TRBV7-9 and TRBJ2-4, reads DTGVSQNPRHKITKRGQNVTFRCDPISEHNRLYWYRQTLGQGPEFLTYFQNEAQLEKSRLLSDRFSAERPKGSFSTLEIQRTEQGDSAMYLCASSPSLGLQTDIQYFGAGTRLSVL.

The chain joins TRBV12-3 or TRBV12-4 to TRBJ2-1; 8 bases agree with TRBD2. V lost 7 bases, J lost 9 bases, and 5 bases stayed unmatched. The CDR3 is made up of 12 amino acids. CDR3 DNA: TGTGCCAGCACAAACGGGGGGGGTGAGCAGTTCTTC. Encoded protein: CASTNGGGEQFF.

This rearrangement joins TRBV7-2 to TRBJ2-1, with a weak D call TRBD2 (5 bases). The germline V and J ends were trimmed by 4 bases and 1 base, with 17 bases remaining between them. The CDR3 contains 17 residues. CDR1 SGHTA and CDR2 FQGNSA come from the germline V gene. DNA for the CDR3: TGTGCCAGCAGCTCCGCGACTATTTCCCCATCCTACAATGAGCAGTTCTTC. Protein product: CASSSATISPSYNEQFF.

This rearrangement joins TRBV30 to TRBJ2-1; TRBD2 aligns across 9 bases. V was clipped by 3 bases and J by 7 bases; unmatched bases: 10. The CDR3 sequence is 15 residues long. From germline, CDR1 is GTSNPN and CDR2 SVGIG (reference sequence). For the CDR3, the DNA is TGTGCCTGGAGGGTTAGCGGGAGAATGAGGAATGAGCAGTTCTTC. Its translation: CAWRVSGRMRNEQFF.

V is TRBV28 and J is TRBJ1-1; 7 bases fit TRBD1. The CDR3 length is 13 residues. Trimming took 7 bases from V and 7 from J; bases not matched to a gene: 9. From germline, CDR1 is MDHEN and CDR2 SYDVKM. CDR3 protein: CASTTSRGLEAFF. The CDR3 DNA sequence: TGTGCCAGCACCACCTCAAGGGGGCTTGAAGCTTTCTTT.

This rearrangement joins TRBV13 to TRBJ2-7; TRBD2 agrees at 11 bases. The J segment lost 5 bases and the V segment lost 3 bases, leaving 3 bases of the junction unmatched. The CDR3 is 14 amino acids. Germline V lookup: CDR1 PRHDT, CDR2 FYEKMQ (reference sequence). The chain's CDR3 is CASSLTSGMDEQYF. DNA for the CDR3: TGTGCCAGCAGCTTGACTAGCGGGATGGACGAGCAGTACTTC.

The chain is built from TRBV5-4 and TRBJ2-1; 11 bases map to TRBD2. The CDR3 is 20 residues long. V dropped 3 bases and J dropped 3; count of bases not matched to a gene: 17. Germline V lookup: CDR1 SGHNT, CDR2 YYREEE (reference sequence). DNA for the CDR3: TGTGCCAGCAGCTCCGACATAGCGGGAGGGCCGGGCTTGAACTACAATGAGCAGTTCTTC. Translating it yields CASSSDIAGGPGLNYNEQFF.

The CDR3 loop is CASSLTLGTGGVYTF. In DNA form, the CDR3 reads TGCGCCAGCAGCTTGACCCTCGGGACAGGGGGTGTCTACACCTTC. The chain employs TRBV5-1 and TRBJ1-2, with 11 bases lining up with TRBD1. This CDR3 is built from 15 residues. Germline V gene data show CDR1 as SGHRS and CDR2 as YFSETQ. Losses at the gene ends were 1 base for V and 10 bases for J; bases not matched to a gene: 9.

The chain couples TRBV19 to TRBJ2-5; tentatively, D is TRBD1 (5 bases). Trimming pared 6 bases from V and 10 bases from J, leaving 18 bases between. Germline V gene sequence: CDR1 LNHDA, CDR2 SQIVND (reference sequence). This CDR3 comprises 13 residues. The CDR3 loop reads CASSLMVPGNQYF. The CDR3 DNA follows: TGTGCCAGTAGCCTCATGGTTCCAGGGAACCAGTACTTC.

The gene calls are TRBV19 and TRBJ1-3; D is undetermined. V shed 5 bases and J shed 2 bases, with 16 bases lying between them. The V gene's germline CDR1 is LNHDA and CDR2 SQIVND (reference sequence). The CDR3 runs to 16 residues. CDR3 in amino acids: CASSLEVGGAGNTIYF. The CDR3 DNA reads TGTGCCAGTAGTCTCGAGGTGGGAGGAGCTGGAAACACCATATATTTT.

The chain carries TRBV24-1 and TRBJ1-5; D is possibly TRBD1 (6 bases). This CDR3 is built from 15 residues. Trimming took off 4 bases at V and 4 bases at J, with 13 bases between the two ends. Germline V gene lookup returns CDR1 KGHDR and CDR2 SFDVKD. CDR3 DNA sequence: TGTGCCACCAGTGACCATGGACAGAATAATCAGCCCCAGCATTTT. Translation: CATSDHGQNNQPQHF.

A single count supports this clone. This chain connects TRBV19 to TRBJ1-4; perhaps TRBD1 as D (6 bases). Germline values: CDR1 LNHDA, CDR2 SQIVND (reference sequence). Deletions cut 5 bases from V and 13 bases from J, with 14 bases between. The CDR3 runs to 12 residues. In DNA form, the CDR3 reads TGTGCCAGTAGTCTTACAGGGTCGTCACTGTTTTTT. Protein sequence: CASSLTGSSLFF.

This clone occurred once. The chain is built from TRBV28 and TRBJ2-4; the D is unclear. The V end lost 8 bases, the J end lost 4 bases, and 6 bases lay between the germline ends. CDR1 and CDR2 from the germline V gene are MDHEN and SYDVKM. This CDR3 has 11 amino acids. DNA for the CDR3: TGTGCCAGCGAGATAAAAAACATTCAGTACTTC. Its translation is CASEIKNIQYF.

The J gene is TRBJ2-7, the V gene TRBV4-1; D possibly corresponds to TRBD1 (6 bases). V was trimmed by 1 base and J by 0 bases, leaving 7 bases between them. CDR1 is MGHRA, CDR2 YSYEKL, per germline. The CDR3 has 14 residues. The CDR3 reads CASSQGQASYEQYF. The CDR3 DNA reads TGCGCCAGCAGCCAAGGACAGGCCTCCTACGAGCAGTACTTC.

Details on this clone: This sample also contains other DNA sequences that code for the same CDR3. The chain is built from TRBV19 and TRBJ1-5; 8 nucleotides align to TRBD1. Germline CDR1 is LNHDA and CDR2 is SQIVND (reference sequence). V shed 4 bases, J shed 7 bases, and the junction held 6 bases outside the gene matches. The CDR3 loop spans 14 amino acids. CDR3 nucleotide sequence: TGTGCCAGTAGTACCACAGGGGGATACCAGCCCCAGCATTTT. Its translation is CASSTTGGYQPQHF.

The V call is TRBV12-3 or TRBV12-4, the J call TRBJ2-7; possible D gene TRBD2, 5 bases. The CDR3 has 11 residues. Trimming shortened V by 8 bases and J by 7 bases, and 12 bases separated the two germline ends. CDR3 sequence (DNA): TGTGCCAGCGGAGCGGTCGGGGAGCAGTACTTC. Translating it yields CASGAVGEQYF.

The J gene is TRBJ2-7, the V gene TRBV4-1; TRBD2 matches 11 bases. Germline assignment: CDR1 MGHRA and CDR2 YSYEKL. This CDR3 has 16 residues. V shed 6 bases, J shed 0 bases, and the junction held 7 bases outside the gene matches. CDR3 protein: CASRRLLAGGSYEQYF. CDR3 DNA sequence: TGCGCCAGCAGACGACTTCTAGCGGGGGGCTCCTACGAGCAGTACTTC.

In this sample, this clone turned up a few times. The chain has TRBV5-1 and TRBJ2-1; D might be TRBD1 (5 bases). The ends were cut back, 0 bases at V and 6 bases at J, with 13 bases in the middle. The germline V gene encodes CDR1 SGHRS and CDR2 YFSETQ. The CDR3 is 15 amino acids. The CDR3 nucleotides are TGCGCCAGCAGCTTGGGACAGACGTGGGGCAATGAGCAGTTCTTC. It yields the protein CASSLGQTWGNEQFF.

This chain uses TRBV19 with TRBJ1-1, with TRBD1 matching over 9 bases. This CDR3 comprises 13 residues. V lost 6 bases and J lost 11; bases outside the gene matches: 10. CDR1 LNHDA and CDR2 SQIVND come from the germline V gene (reference sequence). CDR3 nucleotides: TGTGCCAGTAGCGGGGACAGGGCAAGGGATGCTTTCTTT. Its translation is CASSGDRARDAFF.

The V gene is TRBV9, the J gene TRBJ1-2, with D maybe TRBD1 (5 bases). Germline V CDR1 and CDR2: SGDLS, YYNGEE. The V and J ends lost 3 bases and 1 base respectively, with 10 bases between them. This CDR3 has 14 residues. The CDR3 reads CASSATGLNYGYTF. CDR3 sequence (DNA): TGTGCCAGCAGCGCGACGGGACTTAACTATGGCTACACCTTC.

This chain uses TRBV19 with TRBJ1-5; 10 positions match TRBD1. The J segment lost 5 bases and the V segment lost 5 bases, leaving 3 bases of the junction unmatched. CDR1 is LNHDA, CDR2 SQIVND, per germline (reference sequence). This CDR3 region has 14 residues. CDR3 residues: CASSRDRGHQPQHF. The CDR3 region has the DNA TGTGCCAGTAGTCGGGACAGGGGACATCAGCCCCAGCATTTT.

The chain recombines TRBV6-6 with TRBJ2-7; 14 nucleotides align to TRBD2. This CDR3 is built from 15 residues. Germline loops: CDR1 MNHNY, CDR2 SVGAGI (reference sequence). The trim removed 4 bases at V and 5 bases at J, leaving 4 bases unmatched. CDR3 sequence: CASSSTGLAGDEQYF. As DNA, the CDR3 is TGTGCCAGCAGTTCAACGGGACTAGCGGGAGACGAGCAGTACTTC.

The chain joins TRBV6-5 to TRBJ1-5; D unresolved. V was pared by 6 bases and J by 1 base, with 13 bases between. The length of the CDR3 is 15 residues. The germline gives CDR1 MNHEY, CDR2 SVGAGI. This CDR3 is CASSPLTPSNQPQHF. The CDR3 nucleotides read TGTGCCAGCAGCCCGCTTACACCAAGCAATCAGCCCCAGCATTTT.

The chain links TRBV30 to TRBJ2-2; 9 bases are a match to TRBD2. V shed 0 bases, J shed 8 bases, and the junction held 10 bases outside the gene matches. The CDR3 has 16 amino acids. Germline-derived CDR1 and CDR2 are GTSNPN and SVGIG (reference sequence). CDR3 sequence: CAWSVLLAGNSGELFF. In DNA, the CDR3 is TGTGCCTGGAGTGTACTGCTAGCGGGAAATTCTGGGGAGCTGTTTTTT.

The chain is built from TRBV15 and TRBJ1-1; D not certain. The V end lost 0 bases, the J end lost 4 bases, and 9 bases lay between the germline ends. Germline loops: CDR1 LNHNV, CDR2 YYDKDF (reference sequence). The CDR3 consists of 14 residues. CDR3 in amino acids: CATSRDARVTEAFF. CDR3 nucleotide sequence: TGTGCCACCAGCAGAGATGCCCGGGTCACTGAAGCTTTCTTT.